These T cell receptor beta chains were read from a single sample in a study of CD8 T cells in ankylosing spondylitis. TCRdb analysed the 5' RACE reads with MiXCR anew, one entry per CDR3 protein. This sample has some 350,000 distinct CDR3 sequences, with roughly 14% found just once. Input material: blood, either unsorted or a sorted T cell fraction (not recorded which). The source is a male donor with ankylosing spondylitis or in good health (not recorded which). The CDR3 runs from the conserved cysteine through the conserved F or W. The D gene is left open where the match is weak. Clone size, where shown, is once, few, many, or a class for clones that have expanded.

size | J | length | D | V | DNA | CDR3
- | TRBJ2-7 | 19 | TRBD1 | TRBV10-3 | TGTGCCATCAGTGATGGACCGGGACAGGGGCTGATAGGCATATACGAGCAGTACTTC | CAISDGPGQGLIGIYEQYF
- | TRBJ1-2 | 13 | - | TRBV25-1 | TGTGCCAGCAGTGCCCCGACGGGCTATGGCTACACCTTC | CASSAPTGYGYTF
- | TRBJ2-7 | 16 | TRBD2 | TRBV20-1 | TGCAGTGCTAGAGATGGAGCGGGAGGCCGCTCCTACGAGCAGTACTTC | CSARDGAGGRSYEQYF
- | TRBJ1-1 | 13 | TRBD1 | TRBV29-1 | TGCAGCGTCAGGGACAGCGTCAACACTGAAGCTTTCTTT | CSVRDSVNTEAFF
- | TRBJ1-5 | 16 | - | TRBV5-1 | TGCGCCAGCAGCTTGGAGCCCCAGGGACCCAATCAGCCCCAGCATTTT | CASSLEPQGPNQPQHF
- | TRBJ2-3 | 13 | - | TRBV29-1 | TGCAGCGTTGACCGGATCAGCACAGATACGCAGTATTTT | CSVDRISTDTQYF
few | TRBJ1-1 | 15 | - | TRBV10-3 | TGTGCCATCAGTGAGGTTGGAATTATGAACACTGAAGCTTTCTTT | CAISEVGIMNTEAFF
- | TRBJ2-5 | 14 | TRBD1 | TRBV5-1 | TGCGCCAGCAGCGTGGGACAGCTACAAGAGACCCAGTACTTC | CASSVGQLQETQYF
few | TRBJ2-5 | 12 | - | TRBV20-1 | TGCAGCGGGACCTTCCTCCAAGAGACCCAGTACTTC | CSGTFLQETQYF
- | TRBJ1-5 | 16 | TRBD1 | TRBV6-5 | TGTGCCAGCAGTTACTCCGGACAGGGGAGTTATCGGCCCCAGCATTTT | CASSYSGQGSYRPQHF
few | TRBJ2-2 | 17 | - | TRBV12-3/TRBV12-4 | TGTGCCAGCAGTTTAGCGCTGACAGCTAGGAACACCGGGGAGCTGTTTTTT | CASSLALTARNTGELFF
- | TRBJ2-7 | 17 | - | TRBV3-1 | TGTGCCAGCAGCCAAGAGGGGTTGACACAGGGCTCCTACGAGCAGTACTTC | CASSQEGLTQGSYEQYF
- | TRBJ1-1 | 16 | TRBD1 | TRBV27 | TGTGCCAGCAGTTCAGGGACAGGGGTTATGAACACTGAAGCTTTCTTT | CASSSGTGVMNTEAFF
few | TRBJ2-2 | 16 | TRBD1 | TRBV12-3/TRBV12-4 | TGTGCCAGCAGGTTCACGGGACAGGCAAACACCGGGGAGCTGTTTTTT | CASRFTGQANTGELFF
- | TRBJ1-3 | 11 | - | TRBV2 | TGTGCCAGCGGCACAGGAAACACCATATATTTT | CASGTGNTIYF
few | TRBJ2-5 | 15 | - | TRBV7-6 | TGTGCCAGCAGCTTAACGGGGGGACAGCTAGAGACCCAGTACTTC | CASSLTGGQLETQYF
few | TRBJ2-2 | 13 | - | TRBV12-3/TRBV12-4 | TGTGCCAGCATCCGTACTAACACCGGGGAGCTGTTTTTT | CASIRTNTGELFF
- | TRBJ2-5 | 14 | TRBD1 | TRBV12-3/TRBV12-4 | TGTGCCAGCAGTTTTAGGGGGCCAGGGGAGACCCAGTACTTC | CASSFRGPGETQYF
few | TRBJ2-1 | 14 | - | TRBV10-3 | TGTGCCATCAGTGATAAGGATTGGGGTAATGAGCAGTTCTTC | CAISDKDWGNEQFF
few | TRBJ2-3 | 14 | TRBD1 | TRBV6-1 | TGTGCCAGCAGGGACAGGATCCTCACAGATACGCAGTATTTT | CASRDRILTDTQYF
- | TRBJ2-3 | 14 | - | TRBV7-9 | TGTGCCAGCAGCTCTGAAGAAAGGGCCCGTACGCAGTATTTT | CASSSEERARTQYF
- | TRBJ1-4 | 14 | TRBD1 | TRBV7-9 | TGTGCCAGCAGCCGGGGACAGGGGAGTGAAAAACTGTTTTTT | CASSRGQGSEKLFF
few | TRBJ1-1 | 14 | - | TRBV25-1 | TGTGCCAGCAGTGAGGCGGGGACGAACACTGAAGCTTTCTTT | CASSEAGTNTEAFF
- | TRBJ2-5 | 16 | - | TRBV3-1 | TGTGCCAGCAGCCAGAACACGGGGGGCCGACAAGAGACCCAGTACTTC | CASSQNTGGRQETQYF
few | TRBJ2-1 | 15 | - | TRBV5-1 | TGCGCCAGCGCCTCAGGGGATTATTCCTACAATGAGCAGTTCTTC | CASASGDYSYNEQFF
- | TRBJ2-5 | 16 | TRBD2 | TRBV6-5 | TGTGCCAGCAGTTTGGGACTAGCGGGAGGAAGAGAGACCCAGTACTTC | CASSLGLAGGRETQYF
- | TRBJ2-1 | 16 | - | TRBV7-2 | TGTGCCAGCAGCTTAGTTTCCGGGGGAACCTACAATGAGCAGTTCTTC | CASSLVSGGTYNEQFF
few | TRBJ2-5 | 13 | - | TRBV5-6 | TGTGCCAGCAGCTTTCTTACGTGGGAGACCCAGTACTTC | CASSFLTWETQYF
few | TRBJ2-3 | 17 | TRBD2 | TRBV29-1 | TGCAGCGTTGATCCAGGTGGGAGGGCCTTGTACCGCGATACGCAGTATTTT | CSVDPGGRALYRDTQYF
few | TRBJ2-2 | 14 | - | TRBV5-1 | TGCGCCAGCAGCTTGGAAGGCAGCCGAGGGGGGTTGTTTTTT | CASSLEGSRGGLFF
few | TRBJ2-2 | 13 | - | TRBV30 | TGTGCCTGGAGTGTGGGGAGCACCGGGGAGCTGTTTTTT | CAWSVGSTGELFF
- | TRBJ2-3 | 15 | - | TRBV7-9 | TGTGCCAGCAGCCAGGGACGGCCGGTCACAGATACGCAGTATTTT | CASSQGRPVTDTQYF
- | TRBJ2-7 | 15 | - | TRBV12-3/TRBV12-4 | TGTGCCAGCAGTTTCATTGTAGGACATCTAGGGGAGCAGTACTTC | CASSFIVGHLGEQYF
few | TRBJ2-7 | 12 | - | TRBV12-3/TRBV12-4 | TGTGCCAGCAGTTCATCCCGGAGGGAGCAGTACTTC | CASSSSRREQYF
- | TRBJ2-6 | 18 | - | TRBV12-3/TRBV12-4 | TGTGCCTTCAGTTTGGGACGACGGGAACATCCAGGAGCCAACGTCCTGACTTTC | CAFSLGRREHPGANVLTF
- | TRBJ2-3 | 16 | TRBD2 | TRBV4-2 | TGTGCCAGCAGCCTCCAACTAGCGGGGGGCACAGATACGCAGTATTTT | CASSLQLAGGTDTQYF
few | TRBJ2-3 | 18 | TRBD2 | TRBV12-3/TRBV12-4 | TGTGCCAGCAGTTTAGGGGGGACTAGCGGGAGGTTCACAGATACGCAGTATTTT | CASSLGGTSGRFTDTQYF
few | TRBJ2-2 | 13 | - | TRBV7-2 | TGTGCCAGCAGCTTAGGGACCTCGGGGGAGCTGTTTTTT | CASSLGTSGELFF
- | TRBJ1-2 | 18 | TRBD1 | TRBV5-1 | TGCGCCAGCAGCTTGGATCTGCGGGTAGGGACAGCAAACTATGGCTACACCTTC | CASSLDLRVGTANYGYTF
few | TRBJ2-1 | 13 | - | TRBV12-3/TRBV12-4 | TGTGCCAGCAGTTTCACGGTAGGGTATGAGCAGTTCTTC | CASSFTVGYEQFF
few | TRBJ1-2 | 14 | TRBD1 | TRBV28 | TGTGCCAGCAGGCCGACAGGGCTGAGGTATGGCTACACCTTC | CASRPTGLRYGYTF
many | TRBJ2-2 | 16 | - | TRBV12-5 | TGTGCTAGTGGTTACTCACAGGGAAGTGGAGCCGGGGAGCTGTTTTTT | CASGYSQGSGAGELFF
- | TRBJ2-5 | 9 | - | TRBV28 | TGTGCCAGCAGTTTCTTGCAGTACTTC | CASSFLQYF
once | TRBJ1-2 | 16 | TRBD1 | TRBV6-2/TRBV6-3 | TGTGCCAGCAGTTACTCGAGGCCAGGGGGCAGGGATGGCTACACCTTC | CASSYSRPGGRDGYTF
many | TRBJ1-1 | 16 | - | TRBV5-1 | TGCGCCAGCAGCCCCGGGACCCGTTTTACCCACACTGAAGCTTTCTTT | CASSPGTRFTHTEAFF
few | TRBJ2-3 | 13 | - | TRBV29-1 | TGCAGCGTTGAGCGGGACATCACAGATACGCAGTATTTT | CSVERDITDTQYF
many | TRBJ2-1 | 14 | TRBD2 | TRBV12-3/TRBV12-4 | TGTGCCAGCAGCCGAGCGGGGGGGCATAATGAGCAGTTCTTC | CASSRAGGHNEQFF
few | TRBJ1-5 | 16 | - | TRBV12-3/TRBV12-4 | TGTGCCAGCAGCCCACTTGGACGGTATAGCAATCAGCCCCAGCATTTT | CASSPLGRYSNQPQHF
few | TRBJ1-2 | 13 | TRBD1 | TRBV20-1 | TGCAGTGCTAGAGATGGGACAGTGGGAGGCTACACCTTC | CSARDGTVGGYTF
- | TRBJ1-5 | 15 | TRBD1 | TRBV7-2 | TGTGCCAGCAGCTTATCAGGGGGCGATGGTCAGCCCCAGCATTTT | CASSLSGGDGQPQHF
- | TRBJ2-5 | 16 | - | TRBV5-5 | TGTGCCAGCAGCTTGGTTGGTGGGGCAGTGAGAGAGACCCAGTACTTC | CASSLVGGAVRETQYF
few | TRBJ2-1 | 17 | - | TRBV5-1 | TGCGCCAGCAGTGAGGGAACGGGATCGAGCTCCTACAATGAGCAGTTCTTC | CASSEGTGSSSYNEQFF
- | TRBJ2-5 | 16 | TRBD1 | TRBV11-2 | TGTGCCAGCAGCTTAATGGCCGGGACAGGGGGCGAGACCCAGTACTTC | CASSLMAGTGGETQYF